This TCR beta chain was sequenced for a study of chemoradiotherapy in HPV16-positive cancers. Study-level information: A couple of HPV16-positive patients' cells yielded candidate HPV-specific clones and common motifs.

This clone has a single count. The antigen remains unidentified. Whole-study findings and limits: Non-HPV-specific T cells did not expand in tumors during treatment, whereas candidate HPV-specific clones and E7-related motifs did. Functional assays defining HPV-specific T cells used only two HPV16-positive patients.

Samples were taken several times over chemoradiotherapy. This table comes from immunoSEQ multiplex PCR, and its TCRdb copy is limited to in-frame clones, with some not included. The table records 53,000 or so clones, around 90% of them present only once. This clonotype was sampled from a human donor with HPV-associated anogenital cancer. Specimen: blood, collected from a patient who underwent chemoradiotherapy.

This CDR3 reads CASSQAGGNEAFF. The DNA for the CDR3 is TGTGCCAGCAGCCAAGCAGGGGGAAATGAAGCTTTCTTT. This chain joins TRBV7-9 and TRBJ1-1; 7 bases align to TRBD1. Germline trimming cut 5 bases from V and 7 bases from J; bases unmatched to any gene: 7. Germline lookup yields CDR1 SEHNR and CDR2 FQNEAQ (reference sequence). The CDR3 totals 13 residues.